This TCR beta chain derives from a study of blood T cell repertoires in COVID-19. V was cut by 1 base and J by 7 bases, with 11 bases left in between. CDR1 GTSNPN and CDR2 SVGIG come from the germline V gene (reference sequence). CDR3 length equals 14 residues. Generated by immunoSEQ multiplex PCR, the TCRdb table keeps only in-frame clones and is missing some. Of around 250,000 clones listed, approximately 82% are singletons. Sample: PBMCs or T cells enriched from blood (not recorded which). This TCR came from a man in his forties or fifties who had been exposed to COVID-19. The V call is TRBV30, the J call TRBJ1-6; D not resolved. Written as DNA, the CDR3 is TGTGCCTGGAGTGCCGACACACAAAATTCACCCCTCCACTTT. It specifies CAWSADTQNSPLHF.